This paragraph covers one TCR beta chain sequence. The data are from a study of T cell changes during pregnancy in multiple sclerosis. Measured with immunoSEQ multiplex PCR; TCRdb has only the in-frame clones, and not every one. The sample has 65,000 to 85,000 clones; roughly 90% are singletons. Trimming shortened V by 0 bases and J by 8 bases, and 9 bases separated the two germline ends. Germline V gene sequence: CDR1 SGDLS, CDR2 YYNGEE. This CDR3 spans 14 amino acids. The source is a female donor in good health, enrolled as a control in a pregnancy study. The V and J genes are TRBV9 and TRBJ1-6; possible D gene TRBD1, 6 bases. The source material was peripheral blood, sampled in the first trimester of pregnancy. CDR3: CASSVDRVYSPLHF. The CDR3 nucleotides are TGTGCCAGCAGCGTAGACAGGGTATATTCACCCCTCCACTTT.